Shown below are 17 T cell receptor beta chains from a single sample sequenced in a study of T cell responses to AZD1222 COVID-19 vaccine. TCRdb keeps only in-frame clones here, not all; method: immunoSEQ multiplex PCR. The table lists 130,000 or so clones, about 90% of them singletons. Sequencing used peripheral blood, obtained on day 0 of AZD1222 vaccination. These receptors originate from an adult in good health.

The chain uses TRBV10-3 and TRBJ1-3; a weak D match, TRBD1 (6 bases). The CDR3 totals 13 residues. The germline V and J ends were trimmed by 6 bases and 0 bases, with 6 bases remaining between them. Germline CDR1 reads ENHRY; CDR2 reads SYGVKD. The CDR3 region has the DNA TGTGCCATCAGGGACAGCTCTGGAAACACCATATATTTT. Protein: CAIRDSSGNTIYF.

This clone came up once. The chain combines TRBV6-6 with TRBJ1-1; TRBD1 is a possible D gene (5 bases). This CDR3 spans 14 amino acids. Per germline, CDR1 MNHNY and CDR2 SVGAGI (reference sequence). V lost 4 bases, J lost 0 bases, and 9 bases lay in between. The CDR3 DNA reads as TGTGCCAGCAGTTCTGACAGCGTGAACACTGAAGCTTTCTTT. It is translated as CASSSDSVNTEAFF.

The chain carries TRBV6-4 and TRBJ1-4; D is possibly TRBD1 (5 bases). Trimming removed 0 bases at V and 12 bases at J, with 8 bases between. The CDR3 has 12 amino acids. Germline lookup yields CDR1 MRHNA and CDR2 SNTAGT. The CDR3, as DNA: TGTGCCAGCAGTGACTCTATGGGGGAACTGTTTTTT. Protein product: CASSDSMGELFF.

The genes are TRBV5-4 and TRBJ1-2; D call uncertain. The CDR3 extends over 13 amino acids. Looked up from germline, CDR1 is SGHNT and CDR2 is YYREEE (reference sequence). V was shortened by 0 bases and J by 8 bases, with 11 bases between the two germline ends. The CDR3 loop reads CASSLGGGDGYTF. CDR3 sequence (DNA): TGTGCCAGCAGCTTGGGGGGTGGAGACGGCTACACCTTC.

V gene TRBV12-3 or TRBV12-4 combines with J gene TRBJ1-1; D call uncertain. The ends were cut back, 1 base at V and 7 bases at J, with 7 bases in the middle. This CDR3 contains 12 residues. The DNA for the CDR3 is TGTGCCAGCAGTTTAGTCTGGGATGAAGCTTTCTTT. Translation: CASSLVWDEAFF.

V gene TRBV18 combines with J gene TRBJ1-4; 8 nucleotides line up with TRBD1. V dropped 0 bases and J dropped 3; count of bases not matched to a gene: 6. The CDR3 spans 17 residues. Germline lookup yields CDR1 KGHSH and CDR2 LQKENI. CDR3 in DNA: TGTGCCAGCTCACCACCGGGCAGGGGGCGACCTAATGAAAAACTGTTTTTT. Its protein is CASSPPGRGRPNEKLFF. Variable domain in full (rest from reference TRBV18 and TRBJ1-4): NAGVMQNPRHLVRRRGQEARLRCSPMKGHSHVYWYRQLPEEGLKFMVYLQKENIIDESGMPKERFSAEFPKEGPSILRIQQVVRGDSAAYFCASSPPGRGRPNEKLFFGSGTQLSVL.

The CDR3 sequence is CASSFTPGTGAGQPQHF. The CDR3 nucleotides read TGTGCCAGCAGTTTCACTCCAGGGACAGGGGCAGGCCAGCCCCAGCATTTT. The rearrangement joins TRBV27 to TRBJ1-5; TRBD1 aligns across 10 bases. This CDR3 is built from 17 residues. V was pared by 3 bases and J by 7 bases, with 12 bases of the junction left unmatched. Per germline, CDR1 MNHEY and CDR2 SMNVEV (reference sequence).

The chain has TRBV6-5 and TRBJ1-1; D gene ambiguous. The V and J ends lost 2 bases and 5 bases respectively, with 12 bases between them. CDR1 MNHEY and CDR2 SVGAGI come from the germline V gene. The CDR3 contains 14 residues. The CDR3 DNA is TGTGCCAGCAGTTACGAGCCCCACAGTACTGAAGCTTTCTTT. It is translated as CASSYEPHSTEAFF.

The chain couples TRBV30 to TRBJ1-2; TRBD1 aligns across 7 bases. The germline V gene has CDR1 GTSNPN and CDR2 SVGIG (reference sequence). Trimming at V came to 5 bases and at J to 6 bases, leaving 9 bases not matched to a gene. This CDR3 spans 13 amino acids. For the CDR3, the DNA is TGTGCCTGGTTTCCAGGGGGGGGTAATGGCTACACCTTC. Protein product: CAWFPGGGNGYTF.

The chain has TRBV29-1 and TRBJ2-3; 8 bases line up with TRBD2. Germline-derived CDR1 and CDR2 are SQVTM and ANQGSEA. Germline trimming cut 8 bases from V and 5 bases from J; bases unmatched to any gene: 12. The CDR3 covers 14 residues. The chain's CDR3 is CSSSGSSGIDTQYF. The CDR3, as DNA: TGCAGCTCTAGCGGGTCCTCCGGGATAGATACGCAGTATTTT.

The chain is built from TRBV18 and TRBJ2-1; 9 bases are shared with TRBD1. The length of the CDR3 is 16 residues. V gave up 2 bases and J gave up 5 bases; unmatched junction bases: 7. CDR1 KGHSH and CDR2 LQKENI come from the germline V gene. CDR3 sequence reads: CASSPLGQGSNNEQFF. Written as DNA, the CDR3 is TGTGCCAGCTCACCATTGGGACAGGGAAGCAACAATGAGCAGTTCTTC.

The chain recombines TRBV20-1 with TRBJ2-3, with TRBD1 matching over 7 bases. Germline CDR1 DFQATT, CDR2 SNEGSKA (reference sequence). CDR3 length: 14 amino acids. V lost 3 bases and J lost 1; bases outside the gene matches: 4. CDR3 sequence: CSASIGTGTDTQYF. CDR3 sequence (DNA): TGCAGTGCTAGTATCGGGACAGGCACAGATACGCAGTATTTT.

The CDR3 loop reads CASSLSLAGGDPTGELFF. The CDR3 nucleotides are TGTGCCAGCAGCTTGTCCCTAGCGGGGGGAGACCCTACCGGGGAGCTGTTTTTT. The genes are TRBV5-4 and TRBJ2-2; 11 bases agree with TRBD2. The junction had 10 bases not matched to a gene; V was cut back by 1 base and J by 5 bases. CDR3 length equals 18 residues. CDR1 is SGHNT, CDR2 YYREEE, per germline (reference sequence).

The J gene is TRBJ1-6, the V gene TRBV19, with unresolved D. The germline V gene encodes CDR1 LNHDA and CDR2 SQIVND (reference sequence). V was cut by 8 bases and J by 6 bases, with 8 bases left in between. The length of the CDR3 is 12 residues. CDR3 protein: CASAKTNSPLHF. DNA of the CDR3: TGTGCCAGTGCTAAAACTAATTCACCCCTCCACTTT.

The V call is TRBV19, the J call TRBJ2-7, with TRBD1 matching 8 bases. Germline V gene lookup returns CDR1 LNHDA and CDR2 SQIVND (reference sequence). The CDR3 runs to 14 residues. V lost 4 bases to trimming and J lost 5 bases; unmatched junction nucleotides: 7. The CDR3 sequence: CASSTQTGAHEQYF. DNA for the CDR3: TGTGCCAGTAGTACCCAGACAGGGGCACACGAGCAGTACTTC.

The chain is built from TRBV11-1 and TRBJ2-5; D not resolved. The length of the CDR3 is 13 residues. Per the germline V gene, CDR1 is SGHAT and CDR2 is FQDESV (reference sequence). Deletions cut 5 bases from V and 1 base from J, with 8 bases between. CDR3 sequence reads: CASSPGFQETQYF. The CDR3 DNA sequence: TGTGCCAGCAGCCCGGGCTTCCAAGAGACCCAGTACTTC.

The chain couples TRBV5-5 to TRBJ1-1; D uncertain. CDR1 is SGHKS, CDR2 YYEKEE, per germline (reference sequence). Trimming took off 2 bases at V and 0 bases at J, with 11 bases between the two ends. This CDR3 has 15 amino acids. CDR3 in amino acids: CASSFQTLMNTEAFF. CDR3 in DNA: TGTGCCAGCAGCTTCCAGACCCTCATGAACACTGAAGCTTTCTTT.